A selection of T cell receptor beta chains follows, all from one sample in a study of blood T cell repertoires in COVID-19. Profiled with immunoSEQ multiplex PCR; TCRdb holds only in-frame clones, not every one. The repertoire holds about 120,000 clones, with approximately 90% as singletons. The specimen was peripheral blood. These receptors were obtained from a human donor with acute or convalescent COVID-19. The donor label of this sample is uncertain. The conserved cysteine and the conserved F or W are not part of the CDR3 here.

TRBJ2-1	TRBV7-8	ASSLAPDRGNEQF
TRBJ1-5	TRBV6-5	ASSYSAQSNQPQH
TRBJ2-6	TRBV19	ASRPGTGLSGANVLT
TRBJ1-4	TRBV6-2/TRBV6-3	ASSYSGTHSNEKLF
TRBJ2-1	TRBV6-1	ASSELWGGDNEQF
TRBJ2-5	TRBV19	ASSTRKRGGIGTQY
TRBJ1-5	TRBV12-3/TRBV12-4	ASSFTENQPQH
TRBJ2-2	TRBV30	AWCSGTLNTGELF
TRBJ2-1	TRBV6-2/TRBV6-3	ASSPRGLYNEQF
TRBJ1-1	TRBV19	ASSMSGGTEAF
TRBJ2-1	TRBV5-1	ASSLWSERGREQF
TRBJ1-1	TRBV5-1	ASSLQGSYTEAF
TRBJ1-6	TRBV6-5	ASTEQQNSPLH
TRBJ1-4	TRBV28	ASRPQGAEKLF
TRBJ1-2	TRBV28	ASSVPGQGLYGYT
TRBJ2-7	TRBV18	ASSATGGYYEQY
TRBJ1-5	TRBV7-8	ASSSQGAYGQPQH
TRBJ2-5	TRBV2	ASRQGGGETQY
TRBJ2-2	TRBV18	ASSPLADTGELF
TRBJ2-7	TRBV5-6	ASSLIASGREN
TRBJ1-5	TRBV18	ASSASSYSNQPQH
TRBJ1-5	TRBV7-2	ASSLVGTERNQPQH
TRBJ1-1	TRBV19	ASTPPRKQNTEAF
TRBJ1-2	TRBV19	ASSPGTGTNYGYT
TRBJ2-5	TRBV2	ASSATLAGASETQY
TRBJ1-3	TRBV28	ASSLRQGRSETGNTIY
TRBJ2-5	TRBV28	ASSPNDRAQETQY
TRBJ1-2	TRBV4-2	ASSQPNYGYT
TRBJ1-6	TRBV2	ASRDRASSYNSPLH
TRBJ2-3	TRBV5-1	ASSHGRGGPSTDTQY
TRBJ2-7	TRBV6-6	ASSYVQGTYEQY
TRBJ1-4	TRBV29-1	SVRDRGEKLF
TRBJ1-3	TRBV30	AWSVPPGRLGRYGNTIY
TRBJ2-1	TRBV7-5	ARSLGLALIVGQF
TRBJ1-2	TRBV28	ASTPGHLYGYT
TRBJ1-6	TRBV14	ASRRDYNSPLH
TRBJ1-2	TRBV2	ASRIGTDYGYT
TRBJ1-4	TRBV5-4	ASSLVGQGEEKLF
TRBJ2-5	TRBV18	ASSPPSLQETQY
TRBJ2-3	TRBV27	ASSAWRDSTDTQY
TRBJ1-2	TRBV6-5	ASSSQTGSYGYT
TRBJ2-6	TRBV7-2	ASSSDRANVLT
TRBJ1-5	TRBV19	ASNTVKDSNQPQH
TRBJ2-7	TRBV27	ASSQNRDTSYEQY
TRBJ2-3	TRBV7-3	ASSFTGDRSTDTQY
TRBJ2-1	TRBV21-1	ASSKDCSAGLGVNEQF
TRBJ1-4	TRBV6-6	ASGRDDNEKLF
TRBJ1-2	TRBV6-5	ASSYSRSATNYGYT
TRBJ1-1	TRBV5-1	ASSLGEPSIPEAF
TRBJ2-3	TRBV2	ASRMDIFTDTQY
TRBJ1-2	TRBV5-1	ASSLEGSTLYGYT
TRBJ1-5	TRBV29-1	SVGQGNQPQH
TRBJ2-1	TRBV5-4	ASSPGTGAYNEQF
TRBJ2-1	TRBV15	ATKWGTSGRPYNEQF